This T cell receptor beta chain stems from a study of T cell responses to AZD1222 COVID-19 vaccine. Profiling relied on immunoSEQ multiplex PCR, and the TCRdb table lists in-frame clones only, not all of them. The sample carries roughly 130,000 clones, 92% recorded once. This CDR3 comprises 15 residues. Germline assignment: CDR1 MDHEN and CDR2 SYDVKM. The V gene lost 3 bases and the J gene lost 1 base, with 12 bases spanning the gap. This receptor was taken from an adult who received the AZD1222 COVID-19 vaccine. J is TRBJ1-2 and V is TRBV28, with D perhaps TRBD1 (5 bases). This specimen was peripheral blood, taken 28 days after the second AZD1222 dose. CDR3 loop: CASSLGGANNYGYTF. CDR3 DNA sequence: TGTGCCAGCAGTTTGGGGGGAGCGAATAACTATGGCTACACCTTC.